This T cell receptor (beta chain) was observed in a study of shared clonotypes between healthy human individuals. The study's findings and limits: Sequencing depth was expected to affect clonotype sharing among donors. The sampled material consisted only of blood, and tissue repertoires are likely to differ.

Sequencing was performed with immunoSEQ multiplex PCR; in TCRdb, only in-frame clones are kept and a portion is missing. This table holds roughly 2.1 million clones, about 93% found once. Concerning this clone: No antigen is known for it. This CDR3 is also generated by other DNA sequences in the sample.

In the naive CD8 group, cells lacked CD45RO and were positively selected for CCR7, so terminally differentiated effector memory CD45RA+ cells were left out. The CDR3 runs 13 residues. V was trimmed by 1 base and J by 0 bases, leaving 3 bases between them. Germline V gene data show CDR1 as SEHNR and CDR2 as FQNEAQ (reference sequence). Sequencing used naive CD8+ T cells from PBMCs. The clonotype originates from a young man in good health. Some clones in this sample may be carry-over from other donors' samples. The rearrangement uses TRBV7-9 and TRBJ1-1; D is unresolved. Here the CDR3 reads CASSLVLNTEAFF. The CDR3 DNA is TGTGCCAGCAGCTTAGTGCTGAACACTGAAGCTTTCTTT.